This record covers a single T cell receptor (beta chain). The length of the CDR3 is 14 residues. V lost 5 bases to trimming and J lost 0 bases; unmatched junction nucleotides: 4. Germline-derived CDR1 and CDR2 are SGHAT and FQNNGV. This sample was taken from a study of blood T cell repertoires in COVID-19. Across the study: Acute and convalescent COVID-19 specimens originated in the United States, Italy and Spain. Sample material is recorded as cDNA or gDNA derived from T cells, B-cell-depleted T cells, or PBMCs.

Original analysis: Counts of nucleated cells, estimated from reference gene primer amplification, were obtained. Some clones are missing from TCRdb's copy, which holds only in-frame ones; the method was immunoSEQ multiplex PCR. That table gives V, J and clone size, and the DNA gave D and trimming. The table has 100,000 to 150,000 clones, 80% to 85% seen once; the top ten hold over 1.1%. The sample was peripheral blood. This chain links TRBV11-2 with TRBJ2-7; 7 bases are shared with TRBD2. The TCR sequence derives from a man in his fifties or sixties with acute or convalescent COVID-19. The CDR3 loop is CASSPAGRSYEQYF. Written as DNA, the CDR3 is TGTGCCAGCAGCCCAGCGGGGCGCTCCTACGAGCAGTACTTC.